This T cell receptor (beta chain) was sequenced for a study of follicular helper T cells after annual influenza vaccination. For the study at large: Sampling occurred days 0, 7 and 28 after each influenza vaccination.

Produced via immunoSEQ multiplex PCR; TCRdb's table is partial and in-frame only. The table shows some 9,000 clones, with about 87% occurring only once. The CDR3 is 15 amino acids. The germline V gene has CDR1 LGHNT and CDR2 FRNRAP. V lost 5 bases and J 4 bases, leaving 17 bases between the germline ends. Sample time point: 2015-2016 season, pre-vaccination. Before and after seasonal inactivated influenza vaccination, adults gave blood for sorting CD4 subsets for sequencing. Community-dwelling subjects without influenza vaccination in the prior 6 months were enrolled. Findings and limits, study-wide: Rare clonotypes were missed; only 10-20% of cells gave TCRB.

Worth noting for this clone: Its antigen is undetermined.

The chain uses TRBV12-5 and TRBJ1-1; a possible D gene is TRBD1 (6 bases). The clonotype was recovered from an adult who received the influenza vaccine. This sample comprised CXCR5+ CD38- circulating T follicular helper cells from blood, obtained on the day of influenza vaccination. Subset described: circulating Tfh, non-naive CD4+CXCR5+PD-1+ (ICOS+CD38+ or ICOS-CD38-). The CDR3 DNA follows: TGTGCTAGTGGTCTTATGGGGACATCCATCACTGAAGCTTTCTTT. The encoded protein is CASGLMGTSITEAFF.